This T cell receptor (beta chain) comes out of a study of Graves' ophthalmopathy and Graves' hyperthyroidism. The study, taken as a whole, reports: A majority of expanded thyroid clonotypes exceeding 0.001 frequency were likewise present in blood. A 13-signature model separated ophthalmopathy from stable hyperthyroidism, just under 90% sensitivity, approximately 80% specificity.

Those donors who had ophthalmopathy presented with moderate-to-severe activity, a CAS of ≥3, a NOSPECS of ≥4 and a duration under 3 months. PBMCs came from more than 7.5 ml of fresh peripheral blood. Note on this clonotype: Antigen unknown.

RNA served as the template for amplifying TCR beta CDR3 regions. RT-PCR in the first round used HTBI primers; a second-round multiplex PCR followed. MiXCR, applied by TCRdb to the multiplex PCR reads, yields one record per CDR3 protein. Of about 700,000 distinct CDR3 sequences listed, about 40% are singletons. Germline values: CDR1 SNHLY, CDR2 FYNNEI. The V end was cut by 6 bases, the J end by 0 bases, with 8 bases between. This CDR3 has 13 amino acids. The V gene is TRBV2, the J gene TRBJ2-5; D not certain. Sequenced material: peripheral blood. This TCR came from an adult man with Graves' ophthalmopathy. For the CDR3, the DNA is TGTGCCAGCAGAGTCCTGTACCAAGAGACCCAGTACTTC. It translates to CASRVLYQETQYF.